This passage covers 2 T cell receptor beta chains from one sample sequenced in a study of vaccination effects on CD4 cells after COVID-19. Using immunoSEQ multiplex PCR, the repertoire was profiled, and TCRdb retains in-frame clones only, with some absent. The sample contains about 50,000 clones, around 74% of which appear only once. These receptors lack a known antigen. After more than 9 days in culture, the CD4+ T cells were isolated. PCR-confirmed SARS-CoV-2 infection occurred in the person between March and December 2020. Each participant was given two doses of one vaccine (BNT162b2 or mRNA-1273). This specimen consisted of CD4+ T cells from PBMCs cultured without peptide, obtained after COVID-19 vaccination. The receptors stem from a human donor who had a prior SARS-CoV-2 infection.

This chain links TRBV7-2 with TRBJ2-7, with D hard to call. The CDR3 has 15 residues. Germline V gene data show CDR1 as SGHTA and CDR2 as FQGNSA. V gave up 5 bases and J gave up 0 bases, with 14 bases separating them. The CDR3 is CASSESRSHSYEQYF. CDR3 nucleotides: TGTGCCAGCAGCGAGTCCAGGTCCCACTCCTACGAGCAGTACTTC. The whole variable domain, filled in from reference TRBV7-2 and TRBJ2-7, reads GAGVSQSPSNKVTEKGKDVELRCDPISGHTALYWYRQSLGQGLEFLIYFQGNSAPDKSGLPSDRFSAERTGGSVSTLTIQRTQQEDSAVYLCASSESRSHSYEQYFGPGTRLTVT.

The chain is built from TRBV6-5 and TRBJ1-2, with 9 bases that match TRBD1. The CDR3 has 13 residues. After removal of 6 bases from V and 6 bases from J, the junction contained 5 bases not matched to a gene. CDR1 MNHEY and CDR2 SVGAGI come from the germline V gene. The CDR3 here is CASRRTGENGYTF. CDR3 DNA: TGTGCCAGCAGAAGGACAGGGGAAAATGGCTACACCTTC.